One and the same sample provided the 2 T cell receptor beta chains below, sequenced in a study of molecular identifiers for immune sequencing clone quantification. TCRdb ran MiXCR on the PCR reads and lists one entry per CDR3 protein. The sample includes about 510,000 distinct CDR3 sequences, around 21% of them seen just once. The sample consisted of naive CD8+ T cells from blood, with Jurkat cell RNA spiked in. Subset denoted: FACS-sorted CD8+CD4-CCR7+CD45RA+ naive T cells. All receptors derive from a human donor in good health. Some libraries in this study had Jurkat cell RNA spiked in.

Details on this clonotype: A single base separates this from a much larger clone, so it may be a read error. This chain joins TRBV20-1 and TRBJ2-3; the D call may be TRBD1 or TRBD2 (5 bases each). This CDR3 is 16 amino acids long. Germline CDR1 reads DFQATT; CDR2 reads SNEGSKA (reference sequence). V shed 7 bases and J shed 4 bases, with 24 bases lying between them. For the CDR3, the DNA is TGCAGTGTTCAACCCCTATTGGGGGTGAAAGCAGATACGCAGTATTTT. The encoded protein is CSVQPLLGVKADTQYF.

Of note for this clonotype: This may be a read error, as it is one base from a much larger clone. V and J are TRBV14 and TRBJ1-1; D unresolved. CDR1 is SGHDN and CDR2 is FVKESK in the germline V gene. Trimming stripped 4 bases from V and 4 bases from J, with 16 bases between. The CDR3 spans 15 residues. CDR3 region: CASSLRTGFGTEAFF. The DNA for the CDR3 is TGTGCCAGCAGCCTCAGGACGGGATTCGGCACTGAAGCTTTCTTT.